These 2 T cell receptor beta chains were sequenced from one sample in a study of T cells in Graves' hyperthyroidism and ophthalmopathy. TCR beta CDR3 sequences were amplified from RNA transcripts. A first-round RT-PCR of the TCR CDR3 used the HTBI primer set. TCRdb re-called the multiplex PCR reads with MiXCR, one entry per CDR3 protein. Of hundreds of thousands of distinct CDR3 sequences in the sample, 20% to 30% were seen once. The sequenced material came from blood. These receptors came from a man over 45 with Graves' hyperthyroidism.

The chain links TRBV20-1 to TRBJ2-7, with 14 nucleotides matching TRBD2. J was trimmed by 5 bases and V by 6 bases; bases with no gene match: 12. Germline V CDR1 and CDR2: DFQATT, SNEGSKA (reference sequence). This CDR3 comprises 16 residues. The CDR3 DNA sequence: TGCAGTGCCAAAAAACCGGGACTAGCGGGAGTCCACGAGCAGTACTTC. Translated, it gives CSAKKPGLAGVHEQYF.

The gene calls are TRBV11-2 and TRBJ2-1; 7 nucleotides match TRBD1. Germline V gene sequence: CDR1 SGHAT, CDR2 FQNNGV. With 8 bases clipped from V and 8 bases from J, the junction kept 6 bases outside the gene matches. This CDR3 is 12 amino acids long. The DNA for the CDR3 is TGTGCCAGCGGGACAGTGGAGGATGAGCAGTTCTTC. Residues: CASGTVEDEQFF.